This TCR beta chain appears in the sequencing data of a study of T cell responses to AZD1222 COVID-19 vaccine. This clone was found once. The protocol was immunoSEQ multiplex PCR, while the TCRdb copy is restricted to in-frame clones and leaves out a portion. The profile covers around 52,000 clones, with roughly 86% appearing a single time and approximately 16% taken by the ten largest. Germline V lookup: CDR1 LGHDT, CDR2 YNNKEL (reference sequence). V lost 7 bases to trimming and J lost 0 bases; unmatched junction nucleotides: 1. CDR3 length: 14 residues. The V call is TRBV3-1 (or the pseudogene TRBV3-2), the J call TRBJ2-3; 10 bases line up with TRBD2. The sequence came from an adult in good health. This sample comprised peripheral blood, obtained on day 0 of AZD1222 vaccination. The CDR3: CASKREGSTDTQYF. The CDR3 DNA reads TGTGCCAGCAAGCGGGAGGGAAGCACAGATACGCAGTATTTT.